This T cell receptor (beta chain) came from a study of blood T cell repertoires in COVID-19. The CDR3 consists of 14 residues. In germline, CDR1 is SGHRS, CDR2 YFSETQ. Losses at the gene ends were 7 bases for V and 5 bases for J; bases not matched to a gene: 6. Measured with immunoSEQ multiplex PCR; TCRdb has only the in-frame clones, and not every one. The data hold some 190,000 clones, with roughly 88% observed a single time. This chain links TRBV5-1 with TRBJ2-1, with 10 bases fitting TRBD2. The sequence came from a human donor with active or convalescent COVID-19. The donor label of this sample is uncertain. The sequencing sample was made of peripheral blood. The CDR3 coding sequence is TGCGCCAGCCGGGGGACTAGCGCCAACAATGAGCAGTTCTTC. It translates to CASRGTSANNEQFF.